Listed here are 32 T cell receptor beta chains from one sample, sequenced in a study of tumor and adjacent non-tumor tissue in lung cancer. No cell sorting was done before RNA was extracted from the tissue. TCRbeta libraries were built with three rounds of nested PCR, modified from ARM-PCR. MiXCR was run by TCRdb on the multiplex PCR reads, yielding one entry per CDR3 protein. The data hold around 99,000 distinct CDR3 sequences, with about 75% observed a single time. Specimen: lung tumor tissue. The receptor set was obtained from a woman aged 55-70 years with non-small cell lung cancer.

This rearrangement joins TRBV11-2 to TRBJ2-7; a possible D gene is TRBD1 (5 bases). CDR1 and CDR2 (germline): SGHAT, FQNNGV. The ends were cut back, 2 bases at V and 13 bases at J, with 21 bases in the middle. The CDR3 is 14 amino acids. DNA of the CDR3: TGTGCCAGCAGCTTATCCACCGAGACAGCCGAACAATACTTC. It specifies CASSLSTETAEQYF.

This clonotype showed up many times. The chain links TRBV4-3 to TRBJ2-7; 11 bases are a match to TRBD2. This CDR3 has 19 amino acids. Trimming took 0 bases from V and 3 from J; bases not matched to a gene: 13. CDR1 and CDR2 from the germline V gene are LGHNA and YSLEER. CDR3 region: CASSQEMPRGTSGYYEQYF. The CDR3 DNA is TGCGCCAGCAGCCAAGAGATGCCGCGGGGGACTAGCGGATACTACGAGCAGTACTTC.

Points on this clonotype: This sequence may be a read error, since a much larger clone differs from it by one base. This chain joins TRBV6-1 and TRBJ2-5, with 7 positions matching TRBD1. Germline V gives CDR1 MNHNS, CDR2 SASEGT. The CDR3 is made up of 12 amino acids. The DNA for the CDR3 is TGTGCCAGCAGTGGACAGGGAGAGAACCAGTACTTC. Its protein is CASSGQGENQYF.

Comment on this clonotype: Germline and junction disagree at one end, which may indicate a read error. The chain employs TRBV11-2 and TRBJ2-1, with D tentatively TRBD2 (5 bases). The CDR3 sequence is 12 residues long. Looked up from germline, CDR1 is SGHAT and CDR2 is FQNNGV. CDR3 amino acids: CTSSHGVGEQFF. The DNA of the CDR3 is TGTACCAGCAGCCACGGGGTCGGTGAGCAGTTCTTC.

To note about this clonotype: Lacking the conserved final phenylalanine or tryptophan, this CDR3 likely reflects a read error. The DNA is omitted, as the CDR3 cannot be located on it reliably, and the CDR3 follows TCRdb's listing. This rearrangement joins TRBV20-1 to TRBJ1-1; the table's D call, TRBD1, has no DNA check behind it. The germline V gene encodes CDR1 DFQATT and CDR2 SNEGSKA (reference sequence). With termini counted, the CDR3 has 13 amino acids. CDR3 sequence: CSAIHSAGTHSFS.

On this clonotype: A much larger clone differs from this one at a single base, so this may be a read error. The chain uses TRBV4-3 and TRBJ2-5; D is unclear. This CDR3 has 15 amino acids. Trimming pared 1 base from V and 2 bases from J, leaving 11 bases between. From germline, CDR1 is LGHNA and CDR2 YSLEER. CDR3 sequence reads: CASSQVVRTQETQYF. CDR3 in DNA: TGCGCCAGCAGCCAAGTGGTCAGAACACAAGAGACCCAGTACTTC.

As to this clonotype: This likely comes from a read error, as the CDR3 has no conserved phenylalanine or tryptophan at its end. The V and J genes are TRBV5-1 and TRBJ2-4; D possibly uses TRBD1 or TRBD2 (5 bases each). V dropped 4 bases and J dropped 5 bases, with 16 bases sitting between them. CDR3 length equals 15 residues. CDR1 and CDR2 (germline): SGHRS, YFSETQ. CDR3 DNA sequence: TGCGCCAGCAGCGAGGTTCCCGGGACCCAAAACATTCAGTACATC. It is translated as CASSEVPGTQNIQYI.

With regard to this clonotype: Without the conserved terminal phenylalanine or tryptophan, this CDR3 likely stems from a read error. Because the CDR3's place on the DNA is in doubt, the DNA is left out and the CDR3 is given as listed by TCRdb. The J gene is TRBJ2-1, the V gene TRBV29-1; TRBD1 is taken as the D call from the table, unchecked against the DNA. Looked up from germline, CDR1 is SQVTM and CDR2 is ANQGSEA. 17 amino acids form the CDR3, both terminal residues included. This CDR3 is CSVEVNGNREGYNKQLI.

This CDR3 reads CASSRGRAGGLPKTQYF. The CDR3 region has the DNA TGCGCCAGCAGCCGAGGTAGGGCGGGGGGGCTGCCCAAGACCCAGTACTTC. The rearrangement links TRBV4-1 to TRBJ2-5; 9 bases align to TRBD2. V lost 4 bases and J lost 6; bases outside the gene matches: 15. The CDR3 contains 17 residues. CDR1 and CDR2 from the germline V gene are MGHRA and YSYEKL.

Turning to this clonotype: Sequence at one end of the junction differs from germline and may be a read error. This chain connects TRBV20-1 to TRBJ1-5; D not certain. The germline gives CDR1 DFQATT, CDR2 SNEGSKA (reference sequence). The CDR3 contains 12 residues. The CDR3 here is CSGGRRNQPQHF. The DNA of the CDR3 is TGTAGTGGAGGACGGAGAAATCAGCCCCAGCATTTT.

The V call is TRBV12-3 or TRBV12-4, the J call TRBJ2-5; the D call may be TRBD1 or TRBD2 (6 bases each). CDR3 length: 15 amino acids. V was trimmed by 8 bases and J by 1 base, leaving 17 bases between them. The CDR3 DNA is TGTGCCAGCTGTTCAGCTCGGGGGCCCCAAGAGACCCAGTACTTC. It yields the protein CASCSARGPQETQYF.

As concerns this clonotype: Because the CDR3 is missing its conserved closing phenylalanine or tryptophan, this is likely a read error. The V gene is TRBV11-2, the J gene TRBJ2-7, with TRBD2 matching over 9 bases. This CDR3 contains 15 residues. Germline V gene data show CDR1 as SGHAT and CDR2 as FQNNGV. Here the CDR3 DNA reads TGTGCCAGCAACTACGGGAGTAGCGGGAGCTACCAGCAGTACATC. Protein: CASNYGSSGSYQQYI.

Turning to this clonotype: One end of the junction is discordant with germline, which a read error may explain. CDR3 protein: CAGSPLQGREETQYF. In DNA form, the CDR3 reads TGTGCCGGCAGCCCCCTACAGGGGCGGGAAGAGACCCAGTACTTC. The rearrangement uses TRBV4-2 and TRBJ2-5; 7 bases map to TRBD1. Germline loops: CDR1 LGHNA, CDR2 YNFKEQ. The CDR3 covers 15 residues.

On this clonotype: The CDR3 end shows no conserved phenylalanine or tryptophan, and so a read error is likely. The chain joins TRBV20-1 to TRBJ2-1; 11 nucleotides align to TRBD1. J was trimmed by 1 base and V by 0 bases; bases with no gene match: 5. This CDR3 is built from 17 residues. Germline V gene lookup returns CDR1 DFQATT and CDR2 SNEGSKA (reference sequence). CDR3 nucleotides: TGCAGTGCTAGAGATCTGGGGACAGGGGGTTCCTACAATGAGCAGTTCTTA. Residues: CSARDLGTGGSYNEQFL.

Concerning this clonotype itself: Relative to the germline gene, one junction end is altered; a read error may explain this. The chain joins TRBV6-5 to TRBJ2-1, with D unclear. From germline, CDR1 is MNHEY and CDR2 SVGAGI. This CDR3 region has 18 residues. CDR3 sequence reads: CASSNTRSGSISFNEQFF. The DNA for the CDR3 is TGTGCCAGCAGTAACACGCGCTCCGGAAGTATCTCCTTCAATGAGCAGTTCTTC.

The rearrangement links TRBV6-1 to TRBJ2-1; perhaps TRBD2 as D (6 bases). Looked up from germline, CDR1 is MNHNS and CDR2 is SASEGT. The CDR3 consists of 16 residues. CDR3 nucleotide sequence: TGTAGCAGCAGCGCAGAAGCGGGCTTCTCCTACAATGAGCAGTTCTTC. It translates to CSSSAEAGFSYNEQFF.

About this clonotype: A read error is possible here, since a much larger clone lies one base away. The V call is TRBV28, the J call TRBJ1-2; D unclear. CDR3 length: 13 residues. Per the germline V gene, CDR1 is MDHEN and CDR2 is SYDVKM. The V and J ends lost 2 bases and 8 bases respectively, with 12 bases between them. This CDR3 is CASSLGSGLGYTF. In DNA, the CDR3 is TGTGCCAGCAGTTTAGGCAGCGGGCTCGGCTACACCTTC.

The rearrangement joins TRBV28 to TRBJ2-3; 9 bases match TRBD2. The J segment lost 3 bases and the V segment lost 4 bases, leaving 2 bases of the junction unmatched. The CDR3 runs 14 residues. Germline V gene data show CDR1 as MDHEN and CDR2 as SYDVKM. The CDR3 here is CASSYLAGTDTQYF. The CDR3 DNA follows: TGTGCCAGCAGTTATCTAGCGGGGACAGATACGCAGTATTTT.

On this clonotype itself: A clone one base away is much larger, so this may be a read error. The chain carries TRBV4-3 and TRBJ1-5; D possibly corresponds to TRBD1 (5 bases). The germline V gene has CDR1 LGHNA and CDR2 YSLEER. The CDR3 has 16 residues. In DNA form, the CDR3 reads TGCGCCAGCAGCCAAGATCAAGGAGGGCAGGGTCAGCCCCAGCGTTTT. The encoded protein is CASSQDQGGQGQPQRF.

On this clonotype itself: A read error may explain this, as a much larger clone is one base away. The rearrangement links TRBV4-1 to TRBJ1-3; no firm D call. The CDR3 length is 16 residues. Germline CDR1 reads MGHRA; CDR2 reads YSYEKL. This CDR3 is CASSQEVRLSGNTMYF. The CDR3 nucleotides are TGCGCCAGCAGCCAAGAAGTACGGCTCTCTGGAAACACCATGTATTTT.

The chain combines TRBV6-6 with TRBJ2-4; 7 nucleotides line up with TRBD2. The ends lost 9 bases at V and 3 bases at J; junction bases unmatched: 8. There are 14 residues in the CDR3. CDR1 and CDR2 (germline): MNHNY, SVGAGI (reference sequence). CDR3 coding DNA: TGTGCCAGGAGAGAAGGGACTAACAAAAACATTCAGTACTTC. Translating gives CARREGTNKNIQYF.

This clonotype occurred a few times. A much larger clone differs by one base, so this may be a read error. This rearrangement joins TRBV4-3 to TRBJ1-1; no definite D call. Germline V gene lookup returns CDR1 LGHNA and CDR2 YSLEER. This CDR3 is built from 14 residues. The CDR3 protein is CAGSQGTLNTEAFF. The CDR3 DNA sequence: TGCGCCGGCAGCCAAGGAACACTTAACACTGAAGCTTTCTTT.

Concerning this clonotype itself: Sequence at one end of the junction differs from germline and may be a read error. The chain joins TRBV20-1 to TRBJ2-5; D may correspond to TRBD1 or TRBD2 (5 bases each). This CDR3 comprises 13 residues. Germline values: CDR1 DFQATT, CDR2 SNEGSKA (reference sequence). CDR3 in amino acids: CSGEWGRGETQYF. In nucleotides, the CDR3 is TGCAGTGGGGAGTGGGGCCGTGGAGAGACGCAGTACTTC.

The rearrangement uses TRBV28 and TRBJ2-3; D may correspond to TRBD1 or TRBD2 (6 bases each). Germline CDR1 and CDR2: MDHEN and SYDVKM. The CDR3 has 12 residues. Trimming took off 8 bases at V and 14 bases at J, with 20 bases between the two ends. DNA for the CDR3: TGTGCCAGCGGCGGGGAACAGGGTCAAGTGTATTTT. It specifies CASGGEQGQVYF.

The chain carries TRBV11-2 and TRBJ2-1; no clear D gene. The CDR3 is 17 amino acids. In germline, CDR1 is SGHAT, CDR2 FQNNGV. V was pared by 3 bases and J by 0 bases, with 15 bases between. CDR3 residues: CASSLWIQTSSYNEQFF. As DNA, the CDR3 is TGTGCCAGCAGCTTGTGGATACAGACCAGCTCCTACAATGAGCAGTTCTTC.

With respect to this clonotype: Germline is not matched at one junction end, which may reflect a read error. The chain couples TRBV4-3 to TRBJ2-1; D unresolved. The CDR3 runs to 17 residues. CDR1 and CDR2 (germline): LGHNA, YSLEER. The DNA for the CDR3 is TGCGCCAGTAGCCAAGGATACCTGGACGTGCCCTACAATGACCAATTCTTC. Its translation is CASSQGYLDVPYNDQFF.

This clonotype was counted once. This sequence joins TRBV11-2 and TRBJ1-3; TRBD1 aligns across 7 bases. Germline trimming cut 0 bases from V and 10 bases from J; bases unmatched to any gene: 6. Germline V gives CDR1 SGHAT, CDR2 FQNNGV. The CDR3 is made up of 14 amino acids. In DNA, the CDR3 is TGTGCCAGCAGCTTAGACCCAGGGGGGAAAACCATATATTTT. It translates to CASSLDPGGKTIYF.

On this clonotype itself: Germline is not matched at one junction end, which may reflect a read error. The chain has TRBV6-2 or TRBV6-3 and TRBJ1-1, with D perhaps TRBD1 (6 bases). This CDR3 contains 13 residues. CDR1 and CDR2 (germline): MNHEY, SVGEGT. CDR3 nucleotide sequence: TGTGCAAGCAGTTACTCGACAGGAAATGAAGTTTTCTTT. It codes for CASSYSTGNEVFF.

Concerning this clonotype itself: At one end the junction does not follow the germline gene, possibly because of a read error. The chain recombines TRBV11-3 with TRBJ2-5; 12 nucleotides align to TRBD1. The V gene's germline CDR1 is SGHNT and CDR2 YENEEA. This CDR3 comprises 16 residues. The CDR3 spells CASSFDGTGGLESQYF. The CDR3 coding sequence is TGTGCCAGCAGCTTCGACGGGACAGGGGGCTTAGAGAGCCAGTACTTC.

This chain links TRBV6-2 or TRBV6-3 with TRBJ1-6, with 8 bases fitting TRBD1. Germline values: CDR1 MNHEY, CDR2 SVGEGT. There are 17 residues in the CDR3. V trimming: 6 bases; J trimming: 5 bases; junction bases outside the gene matches: 12. The CDR3 is CASRRWTGKDNNSPLHF. The CDR3 region has the DNA TGTGCCAGCAGACGCTGGACAGGGAAAGATAATAATTCACCCCTCCACTTT.

As regards this clonotype: This may be a read error: a much more frequent sequence differs by one nucleotide. The CDR3 nucleotides read TGCGCCAGCACCCTGACTAACGGGGGGGATATGCAGTATTTT. It is translated as CASTLTNGGDMQYF. The chain has TRBV10-2 and TRBJ2-3; 8 bases line up with TRBD2. This CDR3 region has 14 residues. In germline, CDR1 is WSHSY, CDR2 SAAADI.

About this clonotype itself: At one of its ends the junction is not consistent with the germline gene, which may arise from a read error. The rearrangement links TRBV6-2 or TRBV6-3 to TRBJ2-2, with a tentative D call TRBD1 (8 bases). CDR1 and CDR2 (germline): MNHEY, SVGEGT. The CDR3 has 17 amino acids. CDR3 sequence: CASSYHFGQGASGVLFF. The DNA of the CDR3 is TGTGCCAGCAGTTACCATTTTGGTCAGGGGGCAAGCGGGGTGCTGTTTTTT.